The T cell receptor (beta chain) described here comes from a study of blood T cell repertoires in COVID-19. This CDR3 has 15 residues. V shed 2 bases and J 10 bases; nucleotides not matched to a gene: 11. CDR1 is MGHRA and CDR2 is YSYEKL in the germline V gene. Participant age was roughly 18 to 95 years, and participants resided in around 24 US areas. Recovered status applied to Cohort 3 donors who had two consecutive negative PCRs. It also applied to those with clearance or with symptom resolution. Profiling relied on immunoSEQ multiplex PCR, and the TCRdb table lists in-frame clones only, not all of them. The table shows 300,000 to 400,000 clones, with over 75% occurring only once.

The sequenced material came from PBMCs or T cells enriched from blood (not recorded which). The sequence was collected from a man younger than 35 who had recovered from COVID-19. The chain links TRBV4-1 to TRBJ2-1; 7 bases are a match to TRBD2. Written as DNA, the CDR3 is TGCGCCAGCAGCCAACTGGGTGGCGGGAGCGTCGAGCAGTTCTTC. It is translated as CASSQLGGGSVEQFF.